This passage covers 31 T cell receptor beta chains from one sample sequenced in a study of cytomegalovirus exposure and HLA in healthy donors. In the PCR, 60 Vbeta and 13 Jbeta primers were used. TCRdb keeps only in-frame clones here, not all; method: immunoSEQ multiplex PCR. The sample yields 90,000 to 100,000 clones, around 70% seen once. The sequenced sample consisted of PBMCs. All receptors come from a man between 50 and 59 years old in good health and CMV-seronegative.

V and J are TRBV28 and TRBJ1-1; D gene ambiguous. This CDR3 comprises 14 residues. Trimming stripped 3 bases from V and 0 bases from J, with 8 bases between. Germline V CDR1 and CDR2: MDHEN, SYDVKM. The CDR3 DNA reads TGTGCCAGCAGTTTTTACACATTGAACACTGAAGCTTTCTTT. This gives the protein CASSFYTLNTEAFF.

The chain is built from TRBV10-3 and TRBJ1-1; 9 bases are a match to TRBD1. Losses at the gene ends were 4 bases for V and 2 bases for J; bases not matched to a gene: 8. There are 16 residues in the CDR3. Germline V gene data show CDR1 as ENHRY and CDR2 as SYGVKD. CDR3: CAISVTSGQGNTEAFF. As DNA, the CDR3 is TGTGCCATCAGTGTAACGTCGGGACAGGGAAACACTGAAGCTTTCTTT.

The chain links TRBV25-1 to TRBJ2-5; TRBD1 aligns across 7 bases. The trim removed 4 bases at V and 1 base at J, leaving 9 bases unmatched. Germline-derived CDR1 and CDR2 are MGHDK and SYGVNS. The CDR3 totals 16 residues. CDR3 protein: CASSGGQFALQETQYF. The CDR3 DNA is TGTGCCAGCAGTGGGGGACAGTTCGCCCTCCAAGAGACCCAGTACTTC. Full variable domain (outside the CDR3, taken from reference TRBV25-1 and TRBJ2-5): EADIYQTPRYLVIGTGKKITLECSQTMGHDKMYWYQQDPGMELHLIHYSYGVNSTEKGDLSSESTVSRIRTEHFPLTLESARPSHTSQYLCASSGGQFALQETQYFGPGTRLLVL.

The chain employs TRBV6-6 and TRBJ2-3, with TRBD2 as a possible D gene (5 bases). Germline-derived CDR1 and CDR2 are MNHNY and SVGAGI (reference sequence). The germline V and J ends were trimmed by 1 base and 3 bases, with 11 bases remaining between them. The CDR3 contains 15 residues. The CDR3 region has the DNA TGTGCCAGCAGTTACTTACGACTACCGACAGATACGCAGTATTTT. Protein sequence: CASSYLRLPTDTQYF.

The chain carries TRBV18 and TRBJ2-6, with 12 bases aligning to TRBD1. Germline V gene sequence: CDR1 KGHSH, CDR2 LQKENI. The CDR3 has 17 residues. With 3 bases clipped from V and 2 bases from J, the junction kept 2 bases outside the gene matches. The CDR3 region has the DNA TGTGCCAGCTCACCTGGGACAGGGGGCACTGGGGCCAACGTCCTGACTTTC. It yields the protein CASSPGTGGTGANVLTF.

V gene TRBV4-2 combines with J gene TRBJ2-7, with 8 bases lining up with TRBD2. V was pared by 0 bases and J by 7 bases, with 11 bases of the junction left unmatched. Per the germline V gene, CDR1 is LGHNA and CDR2 is YNFKEQ. This CDR3 comprises 16 residues. CDR3 sequence: CASSQEYASGLWEQYF. The CDR3 DNA reads TGTGCCAGCAGCCAAGAGTATGCTAGCGGGCTCTGGGAGCAGTACTTC.

The chain employs TRBV5-1 and TRBJ2-7; 12 bases match TRBD2. The CDR3 is made up of 14 amino acids. Germline values: CDR1 SGHRS, CDR2 YFSETQ. V lost 1 base, J lost 4 bases, and 0 bases stayed unmatched. CDR3 sequence: CASSLTSGGYEQYF. The DNA of the CDR3 is TGCGCCAGCAGCTTGACTAGCGGGGGGTACGAGCAGTACTTC.

The chain is built from TRBV19 and TRBJ2-1; the D gene is possibly TRBD2 (6 bases). The CDR3 sequence is 16 residues long. Germline loops: CDR1 LNHDA, CDR2 SQIVND (reference sequence). The V gene lost 5 bases and the J gene lost 9 bases, with 23 bases spanning the gap. Here the CDR3 DNA reads TGTGCCAGTAGTGGGTTCGAAGCGGCGGGGTTGTCTGAGCAGTTCTTC. This translates into CASSGFEAAGLSEQFF.

This clone came up a few times. This chain connects TRBV29-1 to TRBJ2-6; D perhaps matches TRBD2 (6 bases). The CDR3 contains 15 residues. Trimming took off 0 bases at V and 2 bases at J, with 8 bases between the two ends. Germline CDR1 reads SQVTM; CDR2 reads ANQGSEA. CDR3 region: CSVEEGGPGANVLTF. The DNA of the CDR3 is TGCAGCGTTGAAGAAGGAGGGCCTGGGGCCAACGTCCTGACTTTC.

The J gene is TRBJ1-5, the V gene TRBV18; D is unclear. The CDR3 has 16 amino acids. Germline V gives CDR1 KGHSH, CDR2 LQKENI. V lost 2 bases, J lost 2 bases, and 13 bases lay in between. As DNA, the CDR3 is TGTGCCAGCTCACCATTTGAGGGAATTGGCAATCAGCCCCAGCATTTT. Translating it yields CASSPFEGIGNQPQHF.

The chain joins TRBV4-1 to TRBJ1-1; unclear D gene. CDR1 and CDR2 from the germline V gene are MGHRA and YSYEKL. The CDR3 spans 13 residues. Trimming shortened V by 1 base and J by 3 bases, and 6 bases separated the two germline ends. This CDR3 is CASSQVYYTEAFF. The CDR3 DNA reads TGCGCCAGCAGCCAAGTTTACTACACTGAAGCTTTCTTT.

This clone was picked up a small number of times. The CDR3 sequence: CASSQDTGNTGELFF. For the CDR3, the DNA is TGTGCCAGCAGCCAAGACACAGGGAACACCGGGGAGCTGTTTTTT. The chain couples TRBV4-2 to TRBJ2-2, with D possibly TRBD1 on 5 matching bases. Germline V CDR1 and CDR2: LGHNA, YNFKEQ. Trimming pared 0 bases from V and 1 base from J, leaving 6 bases between. This CDR3 comprises 15 residues.

This chain uses TRBV11-3 with TRBJ2-1, with 11 bases identical to TRBD2. Looked up from germline, CDR1 is SGHNT and CDR2 is YENEEA. The CDR3 spans 14 residues. After removal of 4 bases from V and 6 bases from J, the junction contained 2 bases not matched to a gene. The DNA for the CDR3 is TGTGCCAGCAGCTATAGCGGGAGGGCCAATGAGCAGTTCTTC. This translates into CASSYSGRANEQFF.

The chain joins TRBV21-1 to TRBJ2-1; the table's D gene call, TRBD1, was not cross checked with the DNA. TRBV21-1 is a recognized pseudogene. The CDR3 is made up of 15 amino acids. CDR3 sequence: CASSKKNGTVNEQFF. The CDR3 DNA follows: TGTGCCAGCAGCAAAAAGAACGGGACAGTGAATGAGCAGTTCTTC.

This clone was detected only once. The rearrangement uses TRBV7-6 and TRBJ1-2; D uncertain. Trimming shortened V by 3 bases and J by 6 bases, and 11 bases separated the two germline ends. The CDR3 has 13 residues. Looked up from germline, CDR1 is SGHVS and CDR2 is FNYEAQ. CDR3 nucleotide sequence: TGTGCCAGCAGCTTGGGCCGGGATCATGGCTACACCTTC. Amino acids: CASSLGRDHGYTF.

This clone was observed a handful of times. This chain connects TRBV4-2 to TRBJ2-7, with 9 bases matching TRBD1. Germline CDR1 is LGHNA and CDR2 is YNFKEQ. The V gene end was trimmed by 5 bases and the J gene end by 3 bases; junction bases not matched to a gene: 8. CDR3 length: 15 residues. CDR3 sequence (DNA): TGTGCCAGCAGCAAGCCGGGACAGGGCGTCTACGAGCAGTACTTC. Protein: CASSKPGQGVYEQYF.

This clone appeared a single time. For the CDR3, the DNA is TGTGCCAGCAGGTCTGTTTCGGATACGCAGTATTTT. This translates into CASRSVSDTQYF. This chain connects TRBV27 to TRBJ2-3, with D unresolved. CDR3 length: 12 residues. CDR1 MNHEY and CDR2 SMNVEV come from the germline V gene (reference sequence). Trimming left V 6 bases short and J 6 bases short, with 10 bases between.

This chain joins TRBV7-2 and TRBJ1-2; 9 bases map to TRBD1. This CDR3 comprises 15 residues. V was clipped by 4 bases and J by 7 bases; unmatched bases: 10. CDR1 is SGHTA and CDR2 is FQGNSA in the germline V gene. DNA for the CDR3: TGTGCCAGCAGCTCACCGGGACAGGGAATCGCTGGCTACACCTTC. Translation: CASSSPGQGIAGYTF.

The chain recombines TRBV29-1 with TRBJ1-1; 12 bases agree with TRBD1. The CDR3 spans 13 residues. J was trimmed by 5 bases and V by 6 bases; bases with no gene match: 4. Germline V CDR1 and CDR2: SQVTM, ANQGSEA. CDR3 bases: TGCAGCGTGGGGGACAGGGGGCATACTGAAGCTTTCTTT. Its protein is CSVGDRGHTEAFF.

The rearrangement joins TRBV5-1 to TRBJ1-2; 9 positions match TRBD1. With 3 bases clipped from V and 0 bases from J, the junction kept 12 bases outside the gene matches. The CDR3 spans 18 residues. Germline lookup yields CDR1 SGHRS and CDR2 YFSETQ. In DNA, the CDR3 is TGCGCCAGCAGCTCCTCTTTATACAGGGGGCCCTCTAACTATGGCTACACCTTC. This encodes CASSSSLYRGPSNYGYTF.

The chain has TRBV19 and TRBJ2-1; possible D gene TRBD2, 5 bases. The V and J ends lost 3 bases and 5 bases respectively, with 11 bases between them. There are 14 residues in the CDR3. The V gene's germline CDR1 is LNHDA and CDR2 SQIVND (reference sequence). CDR3 bases: TGTGCCAGTAGTATCCCGGGGAGCAACAATGAGCAGTTCTTC. Translation gives CASSIPGSNNEQFF.

V is TRBV7-9 and J is TRBJ1-5; D is perhaps TRBD1 (5 bases). The germline CDR1 and CDR2 sequences are SEHNR and FQNEAQ (reference sequence). Trimming shortened V by 1 base and J by 3 bases, and 16 bases separated the two germline ends. The CDR3 consists of 17 residues. The CDR3 here is CASSLVESGVLNQPQHF. The CDR3 nucleotides are TGTGCCAGCAGCTTAGTAGAGTCGGGGGTCCTCAATCAGCCCCAGCATTTT.

This chain uses TRBV4-3 with TRBJ2-7; perhaps TRBD1 as D (5 bases). The germline V gene has CDR1 LGHNA and CDR2 YSLEER. CDR3 length: 15 amino acids. Trimming removed 0 bases at V and 3 bases at J, with 12 bases between. This CDR3 reads CASSQDGAGNYEQYF. In nucleotides, the CDR3 is TGCGCCAGCAGCCAAGATGGTGCAGGGAACTACGAGCAGTACTTC.

V and J are TRBV19 and TRBJ2-6, with a tentative D call TRBD1 (5 bases). The germline gives CDR1 LNHDA, CDR2 SQIVND (reference sequence). This CDR3 spans 15 amino acids. Trimming cost V 5 bases and J 11 bases, with 19 bases left between them. DNA for the CDR3: TGTGCCAGTAGTCCGGACACAAAGTCATCGGACGTCCTGACTTTC. This codes for CASSPDTKSSDVLTF. Combining the CDR3 with reference TRBV19 and TRBJ2-6 gives the whole variable domain DGGITQSPKYLFRKEGQNVTLSCEQNLNHDAMYWYRQDPGQGLRLIYYSQIVNDFQKGDIAEGYSVSREKKESFPLTVTSAQKNPTAFYLCASSPDTKSSDVLTFGAGSRLTVL.

The rearrangement joins TRBV15 to TRBJ1-4; 9 nucleotides align to TRBD1. The germline V gene has CDR1 LNHNV and CDR2 YYDKDF (reference sequence). The J segment lost 7 bases and the V segment lost 7 bases, leaving 7 bases of the junction unmatched. CDR3 length equals 14 residues. This chain's CDR3 is CATTTGTGIEKLFF. In nucleotides, the CDR3 is TGTGCCACCACCACCGGGACAGGGATTGAAAAACTGTTTTTT.

The rearrangement uses TRBV27 and TRBJ2-2; 10 nucleotides align to TRBD2. Trimming at V came to 7 bases and at J to 4 bases, leaving 12 bases not matched to a gene. The V gene's germline CDR1 is MNHEY and CDR2 SMNVEV (reference sequence). The CDR3 is made up of 17 amino acids. This CDR3 is CASILQSGGAATGELFF. In nucleotides, the CDR3 is TGTGCCAGCATTCTACAAAGCGGGGGGGCCGCCACCGGGGAGCTGTTTTTT.

This clone was picked up one time. The V call is TRBV15, the J call TRBJ2-7, with D tentatively TRBD2 (5 bases). The V gene lost 1 base and the J gene lost 6 bases, with 22 bases spanning the gap. Germline assignment: CDR1 LNHNV and CDR2 YYDKDF (reference sequence). The CDR3 extends over 17 amino acids. CDR3 coding DNA: TGTGCCACCAGCAGAGCTTGGGCCGGACTCCAGGTTTGCGAGCAGTACTTC. Translation: CATSRAWAGLQVCEQYF.

V and J are TRBV18 and TRBJ2-1; 7 positions match TRBD2. Germline V gene lookup returns CDR1 KGHSH and CDR2 LQKENI. The CDR3 has 15 amino acids. V dropped 3 bases and J dropped 4; count of bases not matched to a gene: 6. The CDR3 here is CASSPRERIYNEQFF. The CDR3 nucleotides read TGTGCCAGCTCACCGCGGGAGCGGATATACAATGAGCAGTTCTTC.

The chain couples TRBV28 to TRBJ2-7, with 9 positions matching TRBD1. This CDR3 is built from 16 residues. V gave up 5 bases and J gave up 3 bases; unmatched junction bases: 11. Germline-derived CDR1 and CDR2 are MDHEN and SYDVKM. In DNA, the CDR3 is TGTGCCAGCAGTGATACGGAGACAGGGGGGGACTACGAGCAGTACTTC. Translating gives CASSDTETGGDYEQYF.

The gene calls are TRBV6-5 and TRBJ2-7, with D maybe TRBD2 (6 bases). V was cut by 5 bases and J by 5 bases, with 10 bases left in between. CDR3 length: 12 amino acids. Germline V gene lookup returns CDR1 MNHEY and CDR2 SVGAGI. The CDR3 bases are TGTGCCAGCAGTCGGGGGTCCCACGAGCAGTACTTC. This translates into CASSRGSHEQYF.

The J gene is TRBJ2-4, the V gene TRBV7-9; tentatively, D is TRBD2 (6 bases). Germline V gene sequence: CDR1 SEHNR, CDR2 FQNEAQ (reference sequence). Trimming shortened V by 1 base and J by 8 bases, and 12 bases separated the two germline ends. The CDR3 sequence is 14 residues long. The CDR3 loop is CASSLGGTGDIQYF. DNA for the CDR3: TGTGCCAGCAGCTTAGGCGGGACCGGAGACATTCAGTACTTC.